This TCR beta chain was documented in a study of siplizumab effects on memory and regulatory T cells. Broader study findings: In controls, approximately 28% of mappable alloreactive CD4+ clones were Treg-derived on average, versus 68.8% with siplizumab. Greater diversity than memory cells seemed evident in naive T cells, which also appeared to be major alloresponse contributors.

The CDR3 runs 14 residues. The V gene lost 5 bases and the J gene lost 6 bases, with 13 bases spanning the gap. From germline, CDR1 is MDHEN and CDR2 SYDVKM. Sequencing used immunoSEQ multiplex PCR; TCRdb keeps in-frame clones, though not all of them. The data contain over 85,000 clones, around nine tenths of them singletons. Comment on this clone: Its target is unknown.

The rearrangement links TRBV28 to TRBJ1-4; D call uncertain. The TCR sequence derives from a human donor in good health. Specimen: CD4+ T cells sorted from blood. The CDR3 nucleotides are TGTGCCAGCAGTCACGCCGACGCACATGAAAAACTGTTTTTT. Protein product: CASSHADAHEKLFF.